Listed below are T cell receptor beta chains from one sample, sequenced in a study of shared clonotypes between healthy human individuals. Clones were read by immunoSEQ multiplex PCR, and TCRdb kept only the in-frame ones, dropping some. The data hold over 300,000 clones, with around nine tenths observed a single time. The source material was memory CD8+ T cells sorted from blood. These receptors originate from a man aged 18 to 29 in good health. The CDR3 runs from the conserved cysteine through the conserved F or W. The D gene is left open where the match is weak. Only some rows state a clone size, as once, few, many or a class for expanded clones.

D gene: -
clone size: -
J gene: TRBJ1-5
V gene: TRBV9
CDR3 DNA: TGTGCCAGCAGCGTGTCGGGTTATAGCAATCAGCCCCAGCATTTT
CDR3 protein: CASSVSGYSNQPQHF

D gene: -
clone size: -
J gene: TRBJ1-1
V gene: TRBV4-1
CDR3 DNA: TGCGCCAGCAGCCAAGATTTGATGGACACTTCCAAGATGAACACTGAAGCTTTCTTT
CDR3 protein: CASSQDLMDTSKMNTEAFF

D gene: -
clone size: once
J gene: TRBJ2-7
V gene: TRBV28
CDR3 DNA: TGTGCCAGCAGCTGGAGTCGCGAGCAGTACTTC
CDR3 protein: CASSWSREQYF

D gene: TRBD1
clone size: -
J gene: TRBJ1-3
V gene: TRBV7-9
CDR3 DNA: TGTGCCAGCAGCCTTTGGGACAGCTCTGGAAACACCATATATTTT
CDR3 protein: CASSLWDSSGNTIYF

D gene: -
clone size: -
J gene: TRBJ1-2
V gene: TRBV4-1
CDR3 DNA: TGCGCCAGCAGCCAAGTTCCCTTCTCGCCGGACGGCTATGGCTACACCTTC
CDR3 protein: CASSQVPFSPDGYGYTF

D gene: -
clone size: once
J gene: TRBJ2-5
V gene: TRBV5-6
CDR3 DNA: TGTGCCAGCAGCTTCCTTCAAGAGACCCAGTACTTC
CDR3 protein: CASSFLQETQYF

D gene: TRBD2
clone size: few
J gene: TRBJ2-2
V gene: TRBV7-9
CDR3 DNA: TGTGCCAGCAGCAAAACACTAGCGGGGGAAGCCGGGGAGCTGTTTTTT
CDR3 protein: CASSKTLAGEAGELFF

D gene: -
clone size: -
J gene: TRBJ2-1
V gene: TRBV7-8
CDR3 DNA: TGTGCCAGCAGCTTAGACGGGGGTACCTACAATGAGCAGTTCTTC
CDR3 protein: CASSLDGGTYNEQFF

D gene: -
clone size: few
J gene: TRBJ2-5
V gene: TRBV7-9
CDR3 DNA: TGTGCCAGCAGCTTAGTGGAGACCCAGTACTTC
CDR3 protein: CASSLVETQYF

D gene: TRBD1
clone size: -
J gene: TRBJ2-2
V gene: TRBV30
CDR3 DNA: TGTGCCTGGAGCGGGACAGGGTTGGCCGGGGAGCTGTTTTTT
CDR3 protein: CAWSGTGLAGELFF

D gene: -
clone size: few
J gene: TRBJ2-3
V gene: TRBV29-1
CDR3 DNA: TGCAGCGTTGAAGATCCGGGGGCGGGAGCTCAGGGTACGCAGTATTTT
CDR3 protein: CSVEDPGAGAQGTQYF

D gene: -
clone size: -
J gene: TRBJ2-3
V gene: TRBV10-2
CDR3 DNA: TGCGCCATCTCGAAGGAGGGGCCGTCAGATACGCAGTATTTT
CDR3 protein: CAISKEGPSDTQYF

D gene: TRBD2
clone size: -
J gene: TRBJ2-7
V gene: TRBV27
CDR3 DNA: TGTGCCAGCAGTTTACCGGGAGGGGACGAGCAGTACTTC
CDR3 protein: CASSLPGGDEQYF

D gene: -
clone size: -
J gene: TRBJ2-1
V gene: TRBV19
CDR3 DNA: TGTGCCAGTAGTATAATAGGCCCTTTTACCTACAATGAGCAGTTCTTC
CDR3 protein: CASSIIGPFTYNEQFF

D gene: -
clone size: -
J gene: TRBJ2-3
V gene: TRBV7-9
CDR3 DNA: TGTGCCAGCAGCCCCGGACAGAGAGATACGCAGTATTTT
CDR3 protein: CASSPGQRDTQYF

D gene: TRBD2
clone size: once
J gene: TRBJ2-1
V gene: TRBV5-1
CDR3 DNA: TGCGCCAGCAGCTGGGGGACTAGAACTAGCCGGCACAATGAGCAGTTCTTC
CDR3 protein: CASSWGTRTSRHNEQFF

D gene: TRBD1
clone size: -
J gene: TRBJ2-3
V gene: TRBV5-5
CDR3 DNA: TGTGCCAGCATTTTTGGACAGGGGCGCGTAGATACGCAGTATTTT
CDR3 protein: CASIFGQGRVDTQYF

D gene: -
clone size: -
J gene: TRBJ1-5
V gene: TRBV2
CDR3 DNA: TGTGCCAGCGGAGGATGGGGGTGGGAAGAGCCCCAGCATTTT
CDR3 protein: CASGGWGWEEPQHF

D gene: -
clone size: -
J gene: TRBJ2-7
V gene: TRBV10-3
CDR3 DNA: TGTGCCATCAGTGAGTCGTATCTCTACGAGCAGTACTTC
CDR3 protein: CAISESYLYEQYF

D gene: -
clone size: -
J gene: TRBJ2-7
V gene: TRBV10-3
CDR3 DNA: TGTGCCATCAGTGAATCGGTACAGAGCTCCTACGAGCAGTACTTC
CDR3 protein: CAISESVQSSYEQYF

D gene: -
clone size: -
J gene: TRBJ1-3
V gene: TRBV9
CDR3 DNA: TGTGCCAGCAGCGTAGAAAAGCATAGCTCTGGAAACACCATATATTTT
CDR3 protein: CASSVEKHSSGNTIYF

D gene: TRBD1
clone size: -
J gene: TRBJ2-1
V gene: TRBV7-3
CDR3 DNA: TGTGCCAGCAGCTTAAAGACAGGGTTCTACAATGAGCAGTTCTTC
CDR3 protein: CASSLKTGFYNEQFF

D gene: -
clone size: -
J gene: TRBJ1-5
V gene: TRBV10-3
CDR3 DNA: TGTGCCACCCGAGACACAAGTAGCAATCAGCCCCAGCATTTT
CDR3 protein: CATRDTSSNQPQHF

D gene: TRBD2
clone size: many
J gene: TRBJ2-7
V gene: TRBV18
CDR3 DNA: TGTGCCAGCTCACCCGGGACTAGCGGGATCGCCCACGAGCAGTACTTC
CDR3 protein: CASSPGTSGIAHEQYF

D gene: TRBD2
clone size: -
J gene: TRBJ2-1
V gene: TRBV10-3
CDR3 DNA: TGTGCCATCAGTGACCCAGCGGGGTCCTACAATGAGCAGTTCTTC
CDR3 protein: CAISDPAGSYNEQFF

D gene: -
clone size: -
J gene: TRBJ1-2
V gene: TRBV10-3
CDR3 DNA: TGTGCCATCAGTGAGAGGTGGGGGAAAGATAACTATGGCTACACCTTC
CDR3 protein: CAISERWGKDNYGYTF

D gene: TRBD2
clone size: -
J gene: TRBJ2-7
V gene: TRBV19
CDR3 DNA: TGTGCCAGTAGTATCATAGCGGGGGAATATGAGCAGTACTTC
CDR3 protein: CASSIIAGEYEQYF

D gene: -
clone size: few
J gene: TRBJ1-5
V gene: TRBV5-4
CDR3 DNA: TGTGCCAGCAGCTTGGACGGCAATCAGCCCCAGCATTTT
CDR3 protein: CASSLDGNQPQHF

D gene: TRBD1
clone size: -
J gene: TRBJ1-1
V gene: TRBV27
CDR3 DNA: TGTGCCAGTTCCGGACAGGGGCGTGAAGCTTTCTTT
CDR3 protein: CASSGQGREAFF

D gene: -
clone size: once
J gene: TRBJ2-5
V gene: TRBV6-5
CDR3 DNA: TGTGCCAGCAGTGACTCCGAGACAGGCCAAGAGACCCAGTACTTC
CDR3 protein: CASSDSETGQETQYF

D gene: TRBD2
clone size: -
J gene: TRBJ2-1
V gene: TRBV5-6
CDR3 DNA: TGTGCCAGCAGCTTGGAGCAGCGGGGGCCAAGTTCGGAGCAGTTCTTC
CDR3 protein: CASSLEQRGPSSEQFF

D gene: -
clone size: -
J gene: TRBJ1-2
V gene: TRBV7-8
CDR3 DNA: TGTGCCAGCAGCTTAGAAGTTCCCGGATACTATGGCTACACCTTC
CDR3 protein: CASSLEVPGYYGYTF

D gene: -
clone size: -
J gene: TRBJ1-5
V gene: TRBV10-2
CDR3 DNA: TGCGCCAGCAGTGAGTCCCTAGAGGTTCAGCCCCAGCATTTT
CDR3 protein: CASSESLEVQPQHF

D gene: -
clone size: -
J gene: TRBJ2-2
V gene: TRBV13
CDR3 DNA: TGTGCCAGCAGCTCCATGGTAGCGGCGAACACCGGGGAGCTGTTTTTT
CDR3 protein: CASSSMVAANTGELFF

D gene: -
clone size: -
J gene: TRBJ1-2
V gene: TRBV4-1
CDR3 DNA: TGCGCCAGCAGCCAAGTTCGCTCAGGGGATGGCTACACCTTC
CDR3 protein: CASSQVRSGDGYTF

D gene: -
clone size: -
J gene: TRBJ1-2
V gene: TRBV5-4
CDR3 DNA: TGTGCCAGCAGCCACGACAAGGGGATTCATGGCTACACCTTC
CDR3 protein: CASSHDKGIHGYTF

D gene: TRBD1
clone size: -
J gene: TRBJ1-5
V gene: TRBV27
CDR3 DNA: TGTGCCAGCAGTATCCAAGGACAGGGAGACCAGCCCCAGCATTTT
CDR3 protein: CASSIQGQGDQPQHF

D gene: TRBD1
clone size: -
J gene: TRBJ2-5
V gene: TRBV5-6
CDR3 DNA: TGTGCCAGCAGCTTCGACAGGGAACTTAAAGAGACCCAGTACTTC
CDR3 protein: CASSFDRELKETQYF

D gene: -
clone size: -
J gene: TRBJ2-1
V gene: TRBV29-1
CDR3 DNA: TGCAGCGTTGATGGGATCCACAATGAGCAGTTCTTC
CDR3 protein: CSVDGIHNEQFF

D gene: -
clone size: few
J gene: TRBJ1-6
V gene: TRBV5-1
CDR3 DNA: TGCGCCAGCAGCCGGACGACAGACAAAAATTCACCCCTCCACTTT
CDR3 protein: CASSRTTDKNSPLHF

D gene: TRBD1
clone size: -
J gene: TRBJ2-7
V gene: TRBV30
CDR3 DNA: TGTGCCTTTGGACAGGTCTCGGGCCACGAGCAGTACTTC
CDR3 protein: CAFGQVSGHEQYF

D gene: -
clone size: -
J gene: TRBJ2-1
V gene: TRBV7-3
CDR3 DNA: TGTGCCAGCAGCCCGACTGGGCTAGAGCAGTTCTTC
CDR3 protein: CASSPTGLEQFF

D gene: -
clone size: -
J gene: TRBJ2-1
V gene: TRBV9
CDR3 DNA: TGTGCCAGCAGCGGGGTAGAAAATGAGCAGTTCTTC
CDR3 protein: CASSGVENEQFF

D gene: -
clone size: -
J gene: TRBJ2-3
V gene: TRBV5-1
CDR3 DNA: TGCGCCAGCAGCTTGGAGGCGGGCGCGACAGATACGCAGTATTTT
CDR3 protein: CASSLEAGATDTQYF

D gene: -
clone size: once
J gene: TRBJ1-1
V gene: TRBV7-9
CDR3 DNA: TGTGCCAGCAGCCGGAACACTGAAGCTTTCTTT
CDR3 protein: CASSRNTEAFF

D gene: TRBD2
clone size: -
J gene: TRBJ2-1
V gene: TRBV7-8
CDR3 DNA: TGTGCCAGCAGCTGGGGACTAGCGGGAGCCTACAATGAGCAGTTCTTC
CDR3 protein: CASSWGLAGAYNEQFF

D gene: -
clone size: -
J gene: TRBJ2-3
V gene: TRBV5-4
CDR3 DNA: TGTGCCAGCAGCTGGGGCCTCCCCCTTAGCACAGATACGCAGTATTTT
CDR3 protein: CASSWGLPLSTDTQYF

D gene: TRBD1
clone size: -
J gene: TRBJ1-6
V gene: TRBV5-6
CDR3 DNA: TGTGCCAGCAGCATTGGGACAGGGCCTAGGTCACCCCTCCACTTT
CDR3 protein: CASSIGTGPRSPLHF

D gene: -
clone size: -
J gene: TRBJ1-2
V gene: TRBV9
CDR3 DNA: TGTGCCAGCAGCGTAGATGTGGTAGAAGTGGGGGCAAATGGCTACACCTTC
CDR3 protein: CASSVDVVEVGANGYTF

D gene: -
clone size: -
J gene: TRBJ2-7
V gene: TRBV9
CDR3 DNA: TGTGCCAGCAGCGTAGCCACTCACTCCTACGAGCAGTACTTC
CDR3 protein: CASSVATHSYEQYF

D gene: -
clone size: -
J gene: TRBJ2-3
V gene: TRBV6-6
CDR3 DNA: TGTGCCAGCAGTTACCCCGTCGTGAGGGCGGGAGATACGCAGTATTTT
CDR3 protein: CASSYPVVRAGDTQYF

D gene: TRBD2
clone size: few
J gene: TRBJ2-1
V gene: TRBV6-5
CDR3 DNA: TGTGCCAGCAGTCCCTCCGGACTAGCCAACAATGAGCAGTTCTTC
CDR3 protein: CASSPSGLANNEQFF

D gene: -
clone size: -
J gene: TRBJ1-2
V gene: TRBV7-2
CDR3 DNA: TGTGCCAGCAGCTACTACACAGGTTCATATGGCTACACCTTC
CDR3 protein: CASSYYTGSYGYTF

D gene: -
clone size: -
J gene: TRBJ2-3
V gene: TRBV6-1
CDR3 DNA: TGTGCCAGCAGTGAAGCGGGTGACCCGGGTTGGACGCAGTATTTT
CDR3 protein: CASSEAGDPGWTQYF

D gene: -
clone size: few
J gene: TRBJ1-6
V gene: TRBV10-1
CDR3 DNA: TGCGCCAGCAGTGAATCGAACACCTATAATTCACCCCTCCACTTT
CDR3 protein: CASSESNTYNSPLHF

D gene: -
clone size: -
J gene: TRBJ2-3
V gene: TRBV4-1
CDR3 DNA: TGCGCCAGCAGCCACTGGGGCGTGGATACGCAGTATTTT
CDR3 protein: CASSHWGVDTQYF

D gene: TRBD1
clone size: -
J gene: TRBJ2-5
V gene: TRBV2
CDR3 DNA: TGTGCCAGCAGTGGGACAGGGGAAGAGACCCAGTACTTC
CDR3 protein: CASSGTGEETQYF

D gene: -
clone size: -
J gene: TRBJ1-1
V gene: TRBV9
CDR3 DNA: TGTGCCAGCAGCGTTGTGGACAGCCTGAACACTGAAGCTTTCTTT
CDR3 protein: CASSVVDSLNTEAFF